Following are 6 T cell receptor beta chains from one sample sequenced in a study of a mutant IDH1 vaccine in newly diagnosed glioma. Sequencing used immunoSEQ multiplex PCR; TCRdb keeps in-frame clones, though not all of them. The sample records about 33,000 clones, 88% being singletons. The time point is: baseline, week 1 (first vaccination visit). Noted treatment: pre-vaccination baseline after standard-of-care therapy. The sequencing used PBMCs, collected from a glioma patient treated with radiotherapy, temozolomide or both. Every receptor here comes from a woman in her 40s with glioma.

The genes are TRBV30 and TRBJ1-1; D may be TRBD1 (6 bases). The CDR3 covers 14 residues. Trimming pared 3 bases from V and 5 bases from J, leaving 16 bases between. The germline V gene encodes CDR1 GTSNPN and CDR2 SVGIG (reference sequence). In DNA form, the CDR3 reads TGTGCCTGGAGCGCGACCTGGAGGGGGACTGAAGCTTTCTTT. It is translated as CAWSATWRGTEAFF.

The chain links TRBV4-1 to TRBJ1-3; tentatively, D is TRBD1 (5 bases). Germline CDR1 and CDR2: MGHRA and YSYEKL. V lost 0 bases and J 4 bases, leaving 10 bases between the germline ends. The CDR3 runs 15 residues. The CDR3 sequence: CASSQEWRQGNTIYF. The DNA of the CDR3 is TGCGCCAGCAGCCAAGAATGGAGACAGGGAAACACCATATATTTT.

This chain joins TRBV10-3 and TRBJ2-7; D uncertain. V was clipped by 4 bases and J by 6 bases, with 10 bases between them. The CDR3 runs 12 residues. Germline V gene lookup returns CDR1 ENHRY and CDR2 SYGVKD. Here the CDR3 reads CAISGSWGEQYF. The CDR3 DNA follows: TGTGCCATCAGTGGAAGCTGGGGCGAGCAGTACTTC.

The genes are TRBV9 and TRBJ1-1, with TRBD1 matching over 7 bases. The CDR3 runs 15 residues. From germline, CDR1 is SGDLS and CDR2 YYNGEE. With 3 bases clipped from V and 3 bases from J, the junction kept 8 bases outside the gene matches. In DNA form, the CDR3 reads TGTGCCAGCAGCGGCGACAGGGATCGGGACACTGAAGCTTTCTTT. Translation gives CASSGDRDRDTEAFF.

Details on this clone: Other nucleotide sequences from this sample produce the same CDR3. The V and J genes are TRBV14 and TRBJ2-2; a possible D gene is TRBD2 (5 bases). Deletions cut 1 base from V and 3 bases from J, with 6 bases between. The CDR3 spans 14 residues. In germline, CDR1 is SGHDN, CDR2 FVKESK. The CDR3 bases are TGTGCCAGCAGCCAAGGGAGGTACACCGGGGAGCTGTTTTTT. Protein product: CASSQGRYTGELFF.

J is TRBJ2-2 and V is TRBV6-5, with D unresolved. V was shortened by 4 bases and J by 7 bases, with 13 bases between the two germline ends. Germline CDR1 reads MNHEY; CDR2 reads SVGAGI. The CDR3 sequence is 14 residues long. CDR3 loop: CASSSPRFHGELFF. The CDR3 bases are TGTGCCAGCAGTTCCCCCCGGTTTCACGGGGAGCTGTTTTTT.